The T cell receptor (beta chain) described here comes from a study of T cells in Graves' hyperthyroidism and ophthalmopathy. The study's findings and limits: In validation, the model predicted ophthalmopathy. These predictions came a median about 6 months before onset.

Graves' hyperthyroidism was deemed stable given no ophthalmopathy progression within 18 months. It was RNA transcripts that yielded the amplified TCR beta CDR3 regions. Primed by the HTBI set, a first-round RT-PCR was run on the TCR CDR3. From the multiplex PCR reads, TCRdb called clonotypes with MiXCR, one entry per CDR3 protein. The table includes approximately 370,000 distinct CDR3 sequences, about 16% detected once. A few counts support this clonotype. No antigen is known for it. The CDR3 consists of 11 residues. The V gene's germline CDR1 is MDHEN and CDR2 SYDVKM. V gave up 5 bases and J gave up 6 bases, with 8 bases separating them.

This rearrangement joins TRBV28 to TRBJ2-7; no clear D. This sequence was found in a woman between 25 and 40 years old with Graves' hyperthyroidism. Sample: blood. The CDR3 bases are TGTGCCAGCAGTGTTCTACGCGAGCAGTACTTC. Its translation is CASSVLREQYF.